This T cell receptor beta chain was profiled in a study of tumor-infiltrating lymphocytes in primary liver carcinoma. Co-extraction of RNA and DNA was performed on about 20-32 mg of unsorted bulk tissue. From 500 ng of total RNA, TCR beta-specific cDNA was reverse-transcribed using a constant-region primer. Three nested multiplex PCR rounds of slightly modified ARM-PCR generated TCR beta libraries. A C-beta reverse primer was combined with TRBV1-TRBV30 forward primers in the first two PCR rounds, and each round had 10 cycles. MiXCR, run by TCRdb on the multiplex PCR reads, gives a single entry per CDR3 protein. This sample yields fewer than 250,000 distinct CDR3 sequences, of which 85% are seen a single time; 18% belongs to the top ten. Looked up from germline, CDR1 is MNHEY and CDR2 is SVGAGI. After removal of 10 bases from V and 8 bases from J, the junction contained 10 bases not matched to a gene. CDR3 size: 12 residues.

The rearrangement uses TRBV6-5 and TRBJ2-5, with 7 positions matching TRBD1. This TCR derives from a man aged 35-49 years with primary liver carcinoma and hepatitis B virus infection. Sequences were obtained from tumor tissue from primary liver carcinoma. CDR3 nucleotide sequence: TGTGCCACCAGCTCCCAGGGGGAAACCCAGTACTTC. It specifies CATSSQGETQYF.